Detailed here is one T cell receptor beta chain. CDR3 length: 14 residues. Trimming shortened V by 5 bases and J by 0 bases, and 10 bases separated the two germline ends. The germline gives CDR1 LNHDA, CDR2 SQIVND (reference sequence). Method: immunoSEQ multiplex PCR; TCRdb's copy keeps in-frame clones and lacks some. This sample carries more than 80,000 clones, under 85% of them seen once, and the ten largest clones take 13% to 15%. The record originates from a study of blood T cell repertoires in COVID-19. This clonotype originated in a woman aged 55-69 years with acute or convalescent COVID-19. The gene calls are TRBV19 and TRBJ1-2; D gene uncertain. The sample consisted of peripheral blood. The CDR3 bases are TGTGCCAGTAGTTCTGGCGGCGCTAACTATGGCTACACCTTC. It specifies CASSSGGANYGYTF.